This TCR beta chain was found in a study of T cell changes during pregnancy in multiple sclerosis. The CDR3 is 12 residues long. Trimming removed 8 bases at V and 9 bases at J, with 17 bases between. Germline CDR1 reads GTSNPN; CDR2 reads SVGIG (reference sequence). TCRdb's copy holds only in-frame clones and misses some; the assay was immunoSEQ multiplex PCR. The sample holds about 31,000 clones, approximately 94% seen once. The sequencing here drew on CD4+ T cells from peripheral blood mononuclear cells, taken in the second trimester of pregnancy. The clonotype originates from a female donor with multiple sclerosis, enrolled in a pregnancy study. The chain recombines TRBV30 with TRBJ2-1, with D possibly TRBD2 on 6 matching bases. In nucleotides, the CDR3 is TGTGCCCTTGGGACTTCCCACGGTGAGCAGTTCTTC. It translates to CALGTSHGEQFF.